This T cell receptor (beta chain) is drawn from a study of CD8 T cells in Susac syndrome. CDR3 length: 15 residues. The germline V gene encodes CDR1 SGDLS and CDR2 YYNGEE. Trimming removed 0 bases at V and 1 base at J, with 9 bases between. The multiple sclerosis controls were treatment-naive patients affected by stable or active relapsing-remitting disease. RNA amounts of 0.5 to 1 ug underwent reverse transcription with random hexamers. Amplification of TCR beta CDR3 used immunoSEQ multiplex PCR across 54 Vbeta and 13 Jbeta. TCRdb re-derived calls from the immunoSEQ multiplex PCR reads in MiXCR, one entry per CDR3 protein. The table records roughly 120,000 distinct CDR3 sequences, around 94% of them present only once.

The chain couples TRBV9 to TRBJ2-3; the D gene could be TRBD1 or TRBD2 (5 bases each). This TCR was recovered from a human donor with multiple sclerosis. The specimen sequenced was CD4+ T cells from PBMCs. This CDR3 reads CASSVVGDRTDTQYF. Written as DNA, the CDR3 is TGTGCCAGCAGCGTAGTGGGGGACCGCACAGATACGCAGTATTTT.